Presented here are 26 T cell receptor beta chains from one specimen sequenced in a study of blood T cell repertoires in COVID-19. Sequenced by immunoSEQ multiplex PCR; TCRdb stores in-frame clones only, minus some. The table has 100,000 to 150,000 clones, around 81% seen once; the top ten hold 3.5% to 4.5%. The specimen was peripheral blood. The receptors here all came from a woman in her fifties or sixties with acute or convalescent COVID-19.

This clone appeared a few times. This rearrangement joins TRBV7-2 to TRBJ2-1; a weak D match, TRBD2 (5 bases). The CDR3 runs to 12 residues. The V gene's germline CDR1 is SGHTA and CDR2 FQGNSA. V gave up 7 bases and J gave up 3 bases, with 7 bases separating them. CDR3 residues: CASTDYYNEQFF. In nucleotides, the CDR3 is TGTGCCAGCACAGACTACTACAATGAGCAGTTCTTC.

The V and J genes are TRBV9 and TRBJ2-7, with D unclear. Trimming cost V 0 bases and J 2 bases, with 9 bases left between them. CDR1 and CDR2 from the germline V gene are SGDLS and YYNGEE. CDR3 length: 14 amino acids. The CDR3 sequence: CASSVGVSTYEQYF. The CDR3 region has the DNA TGTGCCAGCAGCGTAGGTGTTAGTACCTACGAGCAGTACTTC.

The chain couples TRBV29-1 to TRBJ1-1; 8 positions match TRBD1. The trim removed 6 bases at V and 0 bases at J, leaving 6 bases unmatched. This CDR3 is built from 14 residues. Germline CDR1 and CDR2: SQVTM and ANQGSEA. The CDR3 nucleotides are TGCAGCGTCAGGGGGCTTGCCATGAACACTGAAGCTTTCTTT. Encoded protein: CSVRGLAMNTEAFF. Full variable domain (missing parts from reference TRBV29-1 and TRBJ1-1): SAVISQKPSRDICQRGTSLTIQCQVDSQVTMMFWYRQQPGQSLTLIATANQGSEATYESGFVIDKFPISRPNLTFSTLTVSNMSPEDSSIYLCSVRGLAMNTEAFFGQGTRLTVV.

The V and J genes are TRBV24-1 and TRBJ1-5; no definite D call. V gave up 2 bases and J gave up 7 bases, with 11 bases separating them. The length of the CDR3 is 14 residues. Germline V gene lookup returns CDR1 KGHDR and CDR2 SFDVKD. The CDR3 spells CATSDSTFRQPQHF. The DNA of the CDR3 is TGTGCCACCAGTGATTCCACTTTCCGACAGCCCCAGCATTTT.

The rearrangement links TRBV2 to TRBJ2-3; 8 bases are shared with TRBD2. V shed 10 bases, J shed 6 bases, and the junction held 9 bases outside the gene matches. Per germline, CDR1 SNHLY and CDR2 FYNNEI. The CDR3 sequence is 13 residues long. CDR3 sequence reads: CANGGAGPDTQYF. The CDR3, as DNA: TGTGCCAACGGGGGGGCGGGTCCCGATACGCAGTATTTT.

This sequence joins TRBV7-3 and TRBJ2-1; D call uncertain. CDR1 and CDR2 (germline): SGHTA, FQGTGA. Trimming took 1 base from V and 4 from J, leaving 5 bases between them. The CDR3 extends over 13 amino acids. CDR3 residues: CASSLNLYNEQFF. CDR3 DNA sequence: TGTGCCAGCAGCTTAAACTTGTACAATGAGCAGTTCTTC.

This clone appeared a few times. The rearrangement uses TRBV2 and TRBJ2-7, with 8 bases matching TRBD2. The germline CDR1 and CDR2 sequences are SNHLY and FYNNEI. Trimming cost V 9 bases and J 0 bases; bases outside gene matches: 1. CDR3 length: 12 residues. The CDR3 coding sequence is TGTGCCAGTAGCGGGACCTCCTACGAGCAGTACTTC. Translated, it gives CASSGTSYEQYF.

The V gene is TRBV10-3, the J gene TRBJ1-2, with D possibly being TRBD1 (6 bases). Deletions cut 7 bases from V and 0 bases from J, with 15 bases between. CDR1 ENHRY and CDR2 SYGVKD come from the germline V gene. The CDR3 is 15 residues long. This CDR3 reads CAINDGGNTNYGYTF. In nucleotides, the CDR3 is TGTGCCATCAACGATGGGGGCAACACTAACTATGGCTACACCTTC.

The J gene is TRBJ1-1, the V gene TRBV29-1, with D perhaps TRBD1 (6 bases). The germline V gene has CDR1 SQVTM and CDR2 ANQGSEA. There are 12 residues in the CDR3. The CDR3: CSAGTRNTEAFF. The CDR3 region has the DNA TGCAGTGCCGGGACACGGAACACTGAAGCTTTCTTT.

V gene TRBV4-2 combines with J gene TRBJ2-1; no definite D call. This CDR3 spans 15 amino acids. Germline lookup yields CDR1 LGHNA and CDR2 YNFKEQ. Trimming took off 1 base at V and 5 bases at J, with 12 bases between the two ends. CDR3 sequence: CASSQGASTHNEQFF. CDR3 in DNA: TGTGCCAGCAGCCAAGGGGCGAGCACCCACAATGAGCAGTTCTTC.

The V call is TRBV2, the J call TRBJ1-5, with a tentative D call TRBD1 (6 bases). The V end lost 6 bases, the J end lost 2 bases, and 14 bases lay between the germline ends. The CDR3 runs to 15 residues. Germline lookup yields CDR1 SNHLY and CDR2 FYNNEI. The CDR3 DNA sequence: TGTGCCAGCAGGGTGGAACAGGGCGGCAATCAGCCCCAGCATTTT. As protein: CASRVEQGGNQPQHF.

The chain joins TRBV25-1 to TRBJ1-2, with TRBD1 as a possible D gene (6 bases). The V end was cut by 9 bases, the J end by 8 bases, with 19 bases between. Per germline, CDR1 MGHDK and CDR2 SYGVNS. The CDR3 runs to 13 residues. In DNA form, the CDR3 reads TGTGCCAGTCGCCCCTCAGGGGTAGGCGGCTACACCTTC. This codes for CASRPSGVGGYTF.

The table lists this clone with a few counts. V and J are TRBV2 and TRBJ1-1, with 9 bases matching TRBD1. The J segment lost 7 bases and the V segment lost 4 bases, leaving 4 bases of the junction unmatched. The CDR3 consists of 13 residues. Per the germline V gene, CDR1 is SNHLY and CDR2 is FYNNEI. CDR3: CASSGTGENEAFF. The CDR3 DNA reads as TGTGCCAGCAGTGGGACAGGGGAGAATGAAGCTTTCTTT.

In regard to this clone: The sample carries other DNA sequences with the same CDR3. This sequence joins TRBV19 and TRBJ1-5; 7 positions agree with TRBD1. CDR1 is LNHDA and CDR2 is SQIVND in the germline V gene (reference sequence). The CDR3 extends over 13 amino acids. The V segment lost 5 bases and the J segment 7 bases; nucleotides outside the gene matches: 5. CDR3 sequence: CASSQDRVQPQHF. DNA for the CDR3: TGTGCCAGTAGTCAAGACAGGGTCCAGCCCCAGCATTTT. Drawing the rest from reference TRBV19 and TRBJ1-5, the complete variable domain is DGGITQSPKYLFRKEGQNVTLSCEQNLNHDAMYWYRQDPGQGLRLIYYSQIVNDFQKGDIAEGYSVSREKKESFPLTVTSAQKNPTAFYLCASSQDRVQPQHFGDGTRLSIL.

CDR3 nucleotides: TGTGCCAGCAAATCAGATAGCAATCAGCCCCAGCATTTT. It encodes CASKSDSNQPQHF. The rearrangement links TRBV2 to TRBJ1-5; D unclear. V gave up 7 bases and J gave up 0 bases, with 7 bases separating them. This CDR3 contains 13 residues. Looked up from germline, CDR1 is SNHLY and CDR2 is FYNNEI. The whole variable domain, filled in from reference TRBV2 and TRBJ1-5, reads EPEVTQTPSHQVTQMGQEVILRCVPISNHLYFYWYRQILGQKVEFLVSFYNNEISEKSEIFDDQFSVERPDGSNFTLKIRSTKLEDSAMYFCASKSDSNQPQHFGDGTRLSIL.

The V and J genes are TRBV28 and TRBJ2-5; unclear D gene. V was cut by 2 bases and J by 2 bases, with 9 bases left in between. The length of the CDR3 is 14 residues. CDR1 is MDHEN and CDR2 is SYDVKM in the germline V gene. The CDR3, as DNA: TGTGCCAGCAGTTTAATTTCGGGTCAAGAGACCCAGTACTTC. Residues: CASSLISGQETQYF.

The V and J genes are TRBV10-3 and TRBJ2-2; 7 nucleotides agree with TRBD2. Germline V CDR1 and CDR2: ENHRY, SYGVKD. The CDR3 has 15 residues. Germline trimming cut 2 bases from V and 3 bases from J; bases unmatched to any gene: 3. CDR3 protein: CAISEPTSYTGELFF. The CDR3 DNA reads TGTGCCATCAGTGAGCCGACTAGCTACACCGGGGAGCTGTTTTTT.

V gene TRBV6-5 combines with J gene TRBJ1-5, with D unresolved. Deletions cut 6 bases from V and 0 bases from J, with 12 bases between. The length of the CDR3 is 15 residues. CDR1 is MNHEY and CDR2 is SVGAGI in the germline V gene. CDR3 residues: CASSLTEYSNQPQHF. DNA of the CDR3: TGTGCCAGCAGCCTAACAGAATATAGCAATCAGCCCCAGCATTTT.

J is TRBJ2-3 and V is TRBV5-1; 10 nucleotides line up with TRBD1. V gave up 4 bases and J gave up 4 bases; unmatched junction bases: 9. The CDR3 runs to 16 residues. From germline, CDR1 is SGHRS and CDR2 YFSETQ. This CDR3 is CASSALGGQGSDTQYF. Written as DNA, the CDR3 is TGCGCCAGCAGCGCTCTCGGGGGACAGGGGTCAGATACGCAGTATTTT.

The chain links TRBV7-9 to TRBJ2-3; 14 bases line up with TRBD2. The CDR3 covers 19 residues. Trimming at V came to 5 bases and at J to 11 bases, leaving 21 bases not matched to a gene. The germline V gene encodes CDR1 SEHNR and CDR2 FQNEAQ (reference sequence). The CDR3 DNA reads as TGTGCCAGCAGCCGAACTGCCGGGACTAGCGGGAGATCAGGAGGGAAGCAGTATTTT. It encodes CASSRTAGTSGRSGGKQYF.

The chain recombines TRBV7-3 with TRBJ1-1; 9 nucleotides line up with TRBD1. This CDR3 is built from 14 residues. V gave up 1 base and J gave up 11 bases; unmatched junction bases: 8. Germline lookup yields CDR1 SGHTA and CDR2 FQGTGA. For the CDR3, the DNA is TGTGCCAGCAGCTTAAAAGGGACAGGGACTACTGCTTTCTTT. This encodes CASSLKGTGTTAFF.

J is TRBJ2-5 and V is TRBV29-1; possibly TRBD2 for D (5 bases). The CDR3 covers 13 residues. CDR1 and CDR2 (germline): SQVTM, ANQGSEA. Trimming took off 3 bases at V and 5 bases at J, with 13 bases between the two ends. DNA of the CDR3: TGCAGCGTTGATCTCGAGGGTTTTGAGACCCAGTACTTC. Translation: CSVDLEGFETQYF.

The J gene is TRBJ2-1, the V gene TRBV3-1 (or the pseudogene TRBV3-2); TRBD2 might be the D (6 bases). V lost 1 base, J lost 8 bases, and 18 bases lay in between. Germline V gene data show CDR1 as LGHDT and CDR2 as YNNKEL (reference sequence). CDR3 length equals 16 residues. CDR3 amino acids: CASSQGPQEGYYEQFF. The CDR3 nucleotides read TGTGCCAGCAGCCAAGGTCCTCAGGAGGGCTATTATGAGCAGTTCTTC.

This sequence joins TRBV10-3 and TRBJ2-2; no clear D. V lost 4 bases to trimming and J lost 0 bases, with 6 bases between them. CDR3 length: 14 residues. The germline CDR1 and CDR2 sequences are ENHRY and SYGVKD. This CDR3 reads CAISGSTNTGELFF. CDR3 sequence (DNA): TGTGCCATCAGTGGATCTACGAACACCGGGGAGCTGTTTTTT.

The J gene is TRBJ2-3, the V gene TRBV2; 8 nucleotides line up with TRBD2. This CDR3 is 15 amino acids long. Trimming removed 6 bases from V and 1 base from J; junction bases left unmatched: 6. From germline, CDR1 is SNHLY and CDR2 FYNNEI. The CDR3 sequence: CASRDDSGGTDTQYF. CDR3 DNA: TGTGCCAGCAGGGACGATAGCGGGGGCACAGATACGCAGTATTTT.

This chain uses TRBV10-3 with TRBJ2-5; TRBD2 might be the D (6 bases). The CDR3 sequence is 14 residues long. V lost 10 bases, J lost 1 base, and 16 bases lay in between. The germline gives CDR1 ENHRY, CDR2 SYGVKD. CDR3: CATGGPGPQETQYF. Here the CDR3 DNA reads TGTGCCACCGGAGGGCCGGGACCCCAAGAGACCCAGTACTTC.